A single sample is the source of the 25 T cell receptor beta chains below, sequenced in a study of a mutant IDH1 vaccine in newly diagnosed glioma. These receptors' antigens are unknown. Time point here: week 11, during vaccination. Every vaccination contained 300 ug of the mutant IDH1 20-mer peptide and was paired with topical imiquimod. Produced via immunoSEQ multiplex PCR; TCRdb's table is partial and in-frame only. The sample records tens of thousands of clones, over 80% being singletons. The sample here was PBMCs, taken from a glioma patient whose treatment included an IDH1 peptide vaccine. The receptors derive from a man aged 35 to 55 with glioma.

V and J are TRBV9 and TRBJ2-7; 7 bases line up with TRBD2. CDR3 length equals 14 residues. Germline CDR1 is SGDLS and CDR2 is YYNGEE. Germline trimming cut 7 bases from V and 6 bases from J; bases unmatched to any gene: 13. CDR3 protein: CASARGGRAGEQYF. The CDR3 DNA sequence: TGTGCCAGCGCTCGGGGAGGGAGGGCCGGCGAGCAGTACTTC.

The chain couples TRBV14 to TRBJ2-3; 8 bases align to TRBD2. CDR3 length: 15 residues. CDR1 is SGHDN, CDR2 FVKESK, per germline. Germline trimming cut 1 base from V and 5 bases from J; bases unmatched to any gene: 5. As DNA, the CDR3 is TGTGCCAGCAGCCAAGTGGGACTAGAGCAAGATACGCAGTATTTT. Its protein product is CASSQVGLEQDTQYF. The whole variable domain, remainder taken from reference TRBV14 and TRBJ2-3, is EAGVTQFPSHSVIEKGQTVTLRCDPISGHDNLYWYRRVMGKEIKFLLHFVKESKQDESGMPNNRFLAERTGGTYSTLKVQPAELEDSGVYFCASSQVGLEQDTQYFGPGTRLTVL.

The rearrangement links TRBV5-1 to TRBJ2-7; 14 nucleotides align to TRBD2. V was clipped by 7 bases and J by 6 bases; unmatched bases: 6. The germline V gene has CDR1 SGHRS and CDR2 YFSETQ. The CDR3 sequence is 14 residues long. The CDR3 region is CASRGTSGSREQYF. The DNA for the CDR3 is TGCGCCAGCCGAGGGACTAGCGGGAGCCGCGAGCAGTACTTC.

The rearrangement joins TRBV5-1 to TRBJ2-1; possible D gene TRBD1, 6 bases. Germline CDR1 reads SGHRS; CDR2 reads YFSETQ. The CDR3 loop spans 14 amino acids. Trimming removed 0 bases at V and 4 bases at J, with 8 bases between. The CDR3 is CASSLEGVYNEQFF. CDR3 coding DNA: TGCGCCAGCAGCTTGGAGGGGGTTTACAATGAGCAGTTCTTC.

The chain recombines TRBV6-5 with TRBJ2-1, with unresolved D. The length of the CDR3 is 11 residues. Trimming left V 7 bases short and J 7 bases short, with 8 bases between. Germline V gives CDR1 MNHEY, CDR2 SVGAGI. For the CDR3, the DNA is TGTGCCAGCACCCGAAGGAATGAGCAGTTCTTC. Amino acids: CASTRRNEQFF.

Within the sample, this clone is medium-sized. The chain recombines TRBV5-1 with TRBJ1-1; D is possibly TRBD1 (5 bases). Trimming took off 0 bases at V and 8 bases at J, with 11 bases between the two ends. CDR1 and CDR2 (germline): SGHRS, YFSETQ. CDR3 length: 13 amino acids. DNA for the CDR3: TGCGCCAGCAGCTTGGCCGTCCGGACAGAAGCTTTCTTT. It specifies CASSLAVRTEAFF. The variable domain in full, completed from reference TRBV5-1 and TRBJ1-1, reads KAGVTQTPRYLIKTRGQQVTLSCSPISGHRSVSWYQQTPGQGLQFLFEYFSETQRNKGNFPGRFSGRQFSNSRSEMNVSTLELGDSALYLCASSLAVRTEAFFGQGTRLTVV.

The chain employs TRBV14 and TRBJ1-1, with no clear D. Between the trimmed V and J ends, which lost 6 bases and 2 bases, there was a span of 10 bases. The length of the CDR3 is 13 residues. The V gene's germline CDR1 is SGHDN and CDR2 FVKESK. The DNA for the CDR3 is TGTGCCAGCAGGATTTCAGGTAACACTGAAGCTTTCTTT. Its protein product is CASRISGNTEAFF.

The genes are TRBV6-5 and TRBJ2-7; TRBD2 matches 12 bases. The CDR3 totals 13 residues. V trimming: 6 bases; J trimming: 3 bases; junction bases outside the gene matches: 0. Germline lookup yields CDR1 MNHEY and CDR2 SVGAGI. The CDR3: CASRTSGSYEQYF. DNA for the CDR3: TGTGCCAGCAGGACTAGCGGGAGCTACGAGCAGTACTTC.

The chain uses TRBV14 and TRBJ2-7; D remains unclear. CDR1 and CDR2 from the germline V gene are SGHDN and FVKESK. The V end lost 2 bases, the J end lost 2 bases, and 7 bases lay between the germline ends. The CDR3 consists of 13 residues. CDR3 nucleotide sequence: TGTGCCAGCAGCCAAATAGGGCCCTACGAGCAGTACTTC. It yields the protein CASSQIGPYEQYF.

This chain uses TRBV7-2 with TRBJ1-5; tentative D call: TRBD1 (5 bases). Germline V gives CDR1 SGHTA, CDR2 FQGNSA. The CDR3 has 15 amino acids. The V end lost 3 bases, the J end lost 2 bases, and 11 bases lay between the germline ends. As DNA, the CDR3 is TGTGCCAGCAGCTTTACGGTGGGGGGCAATCAGCCCCAGCATTTT. It codes for CASSFTVGGNQPQHF. Full variable domain (outside the CDR3, taken from reference TRBV7-2 and TRBJ1-5): GAGVSQSPSNKVTEKGKDVELRCDPISGHTALYWYRQSLGQGLEFLIYFQGNSAPDKSGLPSDRFSAERTGGSVSTLTIQRTQQEDSAVYLCASSFTVGGNQPQHFGDGTRLSIL.

The chain employs TRBV4-3 and TRBJ2-7, with 7 bases lining up with TRBD1. The germline gives CDR1 LGHNA, CDR2 YSLEER. With V trimmed by 1 base and J by 3 bases, 3 bases remained unmatched. The CDR3 length is 14 residues. CDR3 residues: CASSQGTGVYEQYF. The CDR3 DNA follows: TGCGCCAGCAGCCAAGGGACAGGTGTCTACGAGCAGTACTTC.

This sequence joins TRBV28 and TRBJ1-4; 8 positions match TRBD1. The CDR3 contains 14 residues. V shed 5 bases and J 7 bases; nucleotides not matched to a gene: 6. Germline V gene lookup returns CDR1 MDHEN and CDR2 SYDVKM. The CDR3 DNA sequence: TGTGCCAGCAGTATTACAGGGGGAAGTGAAAAACTGTTTTTT. The encoded protein is CASSITGGSEKLFF.

Written as DNA, the CDR3 is TGTGCCAGCAGCTACTGGGACATAGAAAACATTCAGTACTTC. This encodes CASSYWDIENIQYF. This chain links TRBV7-9 with TRBJ2-4; a possible D gene is TRBD1 (6 bases). The CDR3 loop spans 14 amino acids. Between the trimmed V and J ends, which lost 4 bases and 5 bases, there was a span of 12 bases. Germline V gene sequence: CDR1 SEHNR, CDR2 FQNEAQ (reference sequence).

The chain uses TRBV14 and TRBJ2-2; perhaps TRBD1 as D (6 bases). V was cut by 2 bases and J by 4 bases, with 11 bases left in between. This CDR3 contains 15 residues. The germline CDR1 and CDR2 sequences are SGHDN and FVKESK. The CDR3 here is CASSQMTGPTGELFF. CDR3 nucleotides: TGTGCCAGCAGCCAAATGACAGGCCCCACCGGGGAGCTGTTTTTT.

The rearrangement uses TRBV7-3 and TRBJ2-7; 11 nucleotides line up with TRBD2. The germline gives CDR1 SGHTA, CDR2 FQGTGA. The CDR3 spans 17 residues. V lost 1 base to trimming and J lost 3 bases; unmatched junction nucleotides: 8. CDR3 nucleotide sequence: TGTGCCAGCAGCTTAAAGGGAGTGACTAGCGGGAACTACGAGCAGTACTTC. Translation: CASSLKGVTSGNYEQYF.

The chain has TRBV27 and TRBJ1-1; D not resolved. CDR3 size: 14 residues. The V gene lost 5 bases and the J gene lost 1 base, with 11 bases spanning the gap. Germline V gene data show CDR1 as MNHEY and CDR2 as SMNVEV (reference sequence). The CDR3 spells CASSPRAENTEAFF. CDR3 nucleotides: TGTGCCAGCAGTCCCCGCGCGGAGAACACTGAAGCTTTCTTT.

CDR3 residues: CASSAPGPPYEQYF. CDR3 coding DNA: TGTGCCAGCAGTGCCCCGGGACCGCCCTACGAGCAGTACTTC. The chain links TRBV6-4 to TRBJ2-7; D may match TRBD1 or TRBD2 (5 bases each). The length of the CDR3 is 14 residues. Per the germline V gene, CDR1 is MRHNA and CDR2 is SNTAGT. Trimming removed 4 bases from V and 2 bases from J, with 12 bases in between.

This clone was observed a few times. The gene calls are TRBV5-1 and TRBJ2-1; 7 bases agree with TRBD2. CDR3 length: 18 amino acids. V was clipped by 0 bases and J by 0 bases; unmatched bases: 9. Germline-derived CDR1 and CDR2 are SGHRS and YFSETQ. The CDR3, as DNA: TGCGCCAGCAGCTTGGCTACAACTAGCGAAAGCTCCTACAATGAGCAGTTCTTC. It translates to CASSLATTSESSYNEQFF.

The rearrangement links TRBV7-7 to TRBJ2-2, with D hard to call. The length of the CDR3 is 14 residues. V was shortened by 5 bases and J by 1 base, with 8 bases between the two germline ends. Germline V gene lookup returns CDR1 SSHAT and CDR2 FNYEAQ (reference sequence). CDR3: CASSGSMNTGELFF. The CDR3 DNA is TGTGCCAGCAGCGGCTCGATGAACACCGGGGAGCTGTTTTTT.

J is TRBJ1-5 and V is TRBV27, with 8 bases aligning to TRBD1. V dropped 5 bases and J dropped 9; count of bases not matched to a gene: 9. Germline CDR1 reads MNHEY; CDR2 reads SMNVEV (reference sequence). CDR3 length: 14 residues. The CDR3 region is CASSPGTGGRPQHF. The CDR3 DNA sequence: TGTGCCAGCAGTCCCGGGACAGGCGGACGGCCCCAGCATTTT.

The genes are TRBV5-1 and TRBJ1-2; no clear D gene. V gave up 4 bases and J gave up 4 bases, with 20 bases separating them. The CDR3 is 16 amino acids. Germline assignment: CDR1 SGHRS and CDR2 YFSETQ. The CDR3 sequence is CASSEYFGVLIYGYTF. For the CDR3, the DNA is TGCGCCAGCAGCGAGTATTTTGGGGTTTTGATCTATGGCTACACCTTC. The full variable domain, its missing parts supplied by reference TRBV5-1 and TRBJ1-2, is KAGVTQTPRYLIKTRGQQVTLSCSPISGHRSVSWYQQTPGQGLQFLFEYFSETQRNKGNFPGRFSGRQFSNSRSEMNVSTLELGDSALYLCASSEYFGVLIYGYTFGSGTRLTVV.

Here the CDR3 reads CASSDQWTGLGYTF. In nucleotides, the CDR3 is TGTGCCAGCAGTGACCAATGGACAGGGCTTGGCTACACCTTC. The rearrangement links TRBV6-1 to TRBJ1-2; TRBD1 aligns across 8 bases. There are 14 residues in the CDR3. Per the germline V gene, CDR1 is MNHNS and CDR2 is SASEGT. Trimming removed 3 bases from V and 7 bases from J; junction bases left unmatched: 7.

This chain connects TRBV19 to TRBJ2-2; D may match TRBD1 or TRBD2 (5 bases each). Germline lookup yields CDR1 LNHDA and CDR2 SQIVND (reference sequence). The CDR3 has 14 residues. Trimming removed 9 bases from V and 3 bases from J, with 14 bases in between. CDR3 DNA sequence: TGTGCCAGCAAACAGGCGAGGGACACCGGGGAGCTGTTTTTT. Residues: CASKQARDTGELFF.

The CDR3 DNA reads TGTGCCAGCAGTTACAATTCTCCCGAGGAGACCCAGTACTTC. It yields the protein CASSYNSPEETQYF. The chain uses TRBV6-5 and TRBJ2-5; D uncertain. This CDR3 is 14 amino acids long. V was clipped by 2 bases and J by 5 bases, with 12 bases between them. Per the germline V gene, CDR1 is MNHEY and CDR2 is SVGAGI.

V usage is TRBV7-9 and J usage is TRBJ2-1; possible D gene TRBD1, 6 bases. The CDR3 covers 11 residues. Germline V gene data show CDR1 as SEHNR and CDR2 as FQNEAQ (reference sequence). Trimming left V 6 bases short and J 9 bases short, with 9 bases between. The DNA for the CDR3 is TGTGCCAGCAGTACAGGGCCTGAGCAGTTCTTC. Protein sequence: CASSTGPEQFF. Full variable domain (missing parts from reference TRBV7-9 and TRBJ2-1): DTGVSQNPRHKITKRGQNVTFRCDPISEHNRLYWYRQTLGQGPEFLTYFQNEAQLEKSRLLSDRFSAERPKGSFSTLEIQRTEQGDSAMYLCASSTGPEQFFGPGTRLTVL.